These T cell receptor beta chains were read from a single sample in a study of OX40 agonist ivuxolimab in advanced cancers. Profiled with immunoSEQ multiplex PCR; TCRdb holds only in-frame clones, not every one. The sample comprises 25,000 to 35,000 clones, roughly 92% of which are singletons, and roughly 10% rests with the top ten. Material: CD4+ or CD8+ T cells sorted from blood, obtained in a trial of the OX40 agonist ivuxolimab. The receptors here all came from an adult with an advanced solid tumor such as melanoma, head and neck, liver or kidney cancer. CDR3s include the opening cysteine and the closing phenylalanine or tryptophan. Fields, in order: clone size, D gene, J gene, V gene, CDR3 protein, CDR3 DNA. The D gene is left open where the match is weak. A row's size may be missing; if present it is once, few, many or a size class.

NA NA TRBJ2-1 TRBV7-9 CASRAGLNYNEQFF TGTGCCAGCAGAGCAGGGTTGAACTACAATGAGCAGTTCTTC
NA NA TRBJ2-7 TRBV6-6 CATRTGMVSYEQYF TGTGCCACCAGAACAGGGATGGTCTCCTACGAGCAGTACTTC
NA NA TRBJ2-7 TRBV30 CAWGDSYEQYF TGTGCCTGGGGGGACTCCTACGAGCAGTACTTC
NA NA TRBJ2-7 TRBV27 CASSLSFYQGGEQYF TGTGCCAGCAGTTTATCTTTCTACCAGGGTGGCGAGCAGTACTTC
NA NA TRBJ1-1 TRBV19 CASSIVPGAEAFF TGTGCCAGTAGTATAGTGCCCGGGGCTGAAGCTTTCTTT
NA NA TRBJ2-2 TRBV27 CASSLSWTQELFF TGTGCCAGCAGTTTATCCTGGACTCAAGAGCTGTTTTTT
NA NA TRBJ1-6 TRBV27 CASSFYMNFAYNSPLHF TGTGCCAGCAGTTTTTATATGAATTTCGCATATAATTCACCCCTCCACTTT
NA NA TRBJ2-1 TRBV7-9 CASQPGAGENNEQFF TGTGCCAGCCAGCCGGGGGCGGGAGAAAACAATGAGCAGTTCTTC
NA TRBD1 TRBJ2-7 TRBV5-4 CASTRDRALNEQYF TGTGCCAGCACTAGGGACAGGGCGTTGAACGAGCAGTACTTC
NA TRBD2 TRBJ2-2 TRBV7-9 CASSLGLREAGELFF TGTGCCAGCAGCCTGGGACTCCGGGAGGCCGGGGAGCTGTTTTTT
NA TRBD1 TRBJ1-2 TRBV29-1 CSVGWTGSIDGYTF TGCAGCGTTGGCTGGACAGGGAGTATTGATGGCTACACCTTC
NA NA TRBJ2-6 TRBV5-6 CASSLEGSGANVLTF TGTGCCAGCAGCTTGGAGGGGTCTGGGGCCAACGTCCTGACTTTC
NA NA TRBJ2-7 TRBV25-1 CASSALYEQYF TGTGCCAGCAGTGCCCTCTACGAGCAGTACTTC
once NA TRBJ1-1 TRBV7-9 CASSHGGLLGPPEAFF TGTGCCAGCAGCCATGGGGGTTTATTGGGTCCTCCGGAAGCTTTCTTT
NA NA TRBJ1-1 TRBV4-2 CASSQGTEAFF TGTGCCAGCAGCCAAGGGACAGAAGCTTTCTTT
once TRBD1 TRBJ2-1 TRBV27 CASSFPSGDSYNEQFF TGTGCCAGCAGTTTCCCATCAGGGGACAGTTACAATGAGCAGTTCTTC
once NA TRBJ2-7 TRBV28 CAIQGSQTYEQYF TGTGCCATCCAGGGTTCCCAAACCTACGAGCAGTACTTC
NA TRBD1 TRBJ2-5 TRBV7-2 CASSRPTGMETQYF TGTGCCAGCAGCCGGCCGACAGGGATGGAGACCCAGTACTTC
NA NA TRBJ1-5 TRBV2 CASRIGPGSNQPQHF TGTGCCAGCAGGATCGGGCCGGGGTCCAATCAGCCCCAGCATTTT
NA NA TRBJ1-1 TRBV2 CASSPLLGVDTEAFF TGTGCCAGCAGCCCTCTCTTGGGGGTAGACACTGAAGCTTTCTTT
NA TRBD1 TRBJ2-7 TRBV13 CASSPSRQGAYEQYF TGTGCCAGCAGCCCTAGCCGACAGGGGGCCTACGAGCAGTACTTC
NA NA TRBJ2-7 TRBV11-2 CASSLGGPSYEQYF TGTGCCAGCAGCTTAGGTGGCCCCTCCTACGAGCAGTACTTC
once TRBD1 TRBJ1-1 TRBV6-5 CASSPGQGWDTEAFF TGTGCCAGCAGTCCCGGACAGGGGTGGGACACTGAAGCTTTCTTT
NA NA TRBJ2-7 TRBV27 CASSAWTSGYEQYF TGTGCCAGCAGTGCATGGACCAGCGGCTACGAGCAGTACTTC
few NA TRBJ1-1 TRBV30 CAWSEGIGNTEAFF TGTGCCTGGAGTGAGGGTATAGGGAACACTGAAGCTTTCTTT
NA TRBD1 TRBJ2-2 TRBV7-9 CASSLEGTANTGELFF TGTGCCAGCAGCTTAGAAGGGACAGCGAACACCGGGGAGCTGTTTTTT
NA NA TRBJ1-2 TRBV27 CASSFGRGYGYTF TGTGCCAGCAGTTTCGGCCGAGGGTATGGCTACACCTTC
NA TRBD2 TRBJ2-1 TRBV27 CASSRLARYNEQFF TGTGCCAGCAGTCGACTAGCGCGGTACAATGAGCAGTTCTTC
NA TRBD1 TRBJ1-2 TRBV7-6 CASSLAGGQGVYGYTF TGTGCCAGCAGCTTAGCGGGGGGACAGGGGGTCTATGGCTACACCTTC
NA NA TRBJ2-2 TRBV2 CASSVRDANTGELFF TGTGCCAGCAGTGTCCGGGACGCGAACACCGGGGAGCTGTTTTTT
NA NA TRBJ1-1 TRBV10-3 CAISGTGNTEAFF TGTGCCATCAGTGGAACAGGTAACACTGAAGCTTTCTTT
NA NA TRBJ2-7 TRBV7-9 CASSLAEGVGEQYF TGTGCCAGCAGCTTAGCGGAGGGAGTGGGCGAGCAGTACTTC
NA NA TRBJ2-1 TRBV5-1 CASKEDQPNEQFF TGCGCCAGCAAGGAGGACCAACCCAATGAGCAGTTCTTC
NA TRBD1 TRBJ1-2 TRBV30 CAWSVSGQGGGYTF TGTGCCTGGAGTGTATCGGGACAGGGTGGAGGCTACACCTTC
NA NA TRBJ2-5 TRBV6-9 CASSSDQETQYF TGTGCCAGCAGTTCGGATCAAGAGACCCAGTACTTC
NA NA TRBJ2-7 TRBV9 CASSDGLDTGYEQYF TGTGCCAGCAGCGATGGGCTGGACACTGGATACGAGCAGTACTTC
NA NA TRBJ1-2 TRBV5-5 CASSLDPGIYYGYTF TGTGCCAGCAGCTTGGACCCAGGGATTTACTATGGCTACACCTTC
NA NA TRBJ2-7 TRBV11-2 CASSPPHPSGHYEQYF TGTGCCAGCAGCCCACCCCACCCCAGCGGACACTACGAGCAGTACTTC
once NA TRBJ2-5 TRBV19 CASSDPQETQYF TGTGCCAGTAGTGACCCTCAAGAGACCCAGTACTTC
NA NA TRBJ2-7 TRBV28 CASSLLGGDEQYF TGTGCCAGCAGTTTATTAGGTGGGGACGAGCAGTACTTC
NA NA TRBJ1-1 TRBV19 CASSMNLWDTEAFF TGTGCCAGTAGTATGAATCTGTGGGACACTGAAGCTTTCTTT
NA TRBD1 TRBJ1-4 TRBV15 CATSRAGPGTGDEKLFF TGTGCCACCAGCAGAGCCGGACCCGGGACAGGGGATGAAAAACTGTTTTTT
NA NA TRBJ2-1 TRBV4-3 CASSQGGASYNEQFF TGCGCCAGCAGCCAAGGAGGGGCTAGTTATAATGAGCAGTTCTTC
NA NA TRBJ1-1 TRBV7-9 CASSENREEAFF TGTGCCAGCAGCGAGAACAGGGAAGAAGCTTTCTTT
NA NA TRBJ2-7 TRBV7-8 CASSLVRRAYEQYF TGTGCCAGCAGCTTAGTTCGCAGGGCCTACGAGCAGTACTTC
NA NA TRBJ1-1 TRBV2 CASSEDGSMNTEAFF TGTGCCAGCAGTGAAGATGGATCCATGAACACTGAAGCTTTCTTT
NA NA TRBJ1-5 TRBV7-9 CASSRETEVLKPQHF TGTGCCAGCAGCCGCGAAACAGAAGTCCTTAAGCCCCAGCATTTT
NA NA TRBJ2-2 TRBV4-1 CASSPGLNTGELFF TGCGCCAGCAGCCCTGGACTAAACACCGGGGAGCTGTTTTTT